This T cell receptor (beta chain) was identified during a study of cytomegalovirus exposure and HLA in healthy donors. Points from the study as a whole: Further analysis, carried out later, found HLA-associated TCR beta chains more clonally expanded than equally common other chains. Most TCR sequences were rare, but some public TCRs occurred in many donors. Roughly even sequencing depth across donors was the assumption behind the presence/absence analyses.

Researchers ran the PCR with 60 Vbeta and 13 Jbeta primers. Per the study methods: Unique TCR beta chains numbered around 80 million in a later analysis, with around 12 million shared. Produced via immunoSEQ multiplex PCR; TCRdb's table is partial and in-frame only. V, J and clone size were drawn from that table, and D and trimming were deduced from the DNA. The table lists about 150,000 clones, roughly 83% of them singletons. A remark on this clone: Its antigen is unidentified.

The ends were cut back, 8 bases at V and 7 bases at J, with 18 bases in the middle. The CDR3 runs 13 residues. Looked up from germline, CDR1 is MGHDK and CDR2 is SYGVNS. The specimen was PBMCs. The rearrangement uses TRBV25-1 and TRBJ2-7; TRBD1 is a possible D gene (6 bases). This TCR derives from a young woman in good health and CMV-seronegative. The CDR3 protein is CASSSTGSGEQYF. The CDR3 DNA reads as TGTGCCAGCTCCTCCACAGGGTCGGGGGAGCAGTACTTC.